The entry that follows covers one T cell receptor beta chain sequence. Its antigen target is currently unknown. No qualities accompany the bases; no much larger clone lies one base away. The sample belongs to a study of EBV T-cell therapy then PD-1 blockade in nasopharyngeal carcinoma listed by TCRdb under 2021. The treatment or condition label on this specimen signifies: AdE1-LMPpoly-expanded autologous EBV-specific T-cell therapy followed by anti-PD-1 nivolumab. After removal of 0 bases from V and 6 bases from J, the junction retains 11 bases not matched to a gene. From the germline V gene, CDR1 is SGHTS and CDR2 is YDEGEE. The CDR3 contains 17 residues, cysteine and phenylalanine counted. Just CDR3 DNA is preserved here, 51 bases in frame from base 1. Genomic DNA was extracted from sorted cells using the Qiagen DNeasy Kit. The immunoSEQ platform was used for deep sequencing of the TCR beta chain. The paper's processing steps were these. Repertoire data analysis was performed with the immunoSEQ Analyzer software. TCRdb holds this immuneACCESS table with in-frame rearrangements only. Some clones are missing; in checked studies, unresolved V genes explain under half, and the rest has no known cause. That table gives V, J and clone size, and the DNA gave D and trimming. The sample data list 14,000 or so clones, and less than 90% of these were observed just once. Jointly, the top ten make up about 33% of the sample.

The receptor comes from a man between 35 and 55 years old with nasopharyngeal carcinoma. The chain couples TRBV5-8 to TRBJ2-3; 9 bases in the middle match TRBD2. Source: CD8+ T cells from blood, taken at roughly day 99 from a patient whose treatment included autologous EBV-specific T cells and nivolumab. The sequenced DNA is TGTGCCAGCAGCTTGGAGGCTAGCGGGGCCGCTGGGGATACGCAGTATTTT. Its protein is CASSLEASGAAGDTQYF.